This T cell receptor (beta chain) originates from a study of T-cell reconstitution after alpha-beta-depleted transplantation in children. Study-wide results and limits: Several hundred expanded graft clones reportedly were the source of alpha-beta T cells about two months after transplant.

Unique molecular identifiers were used to barcode this TCRbeta library. TCRdb re-called the PCR reads through MiXCR, storing one row per CDR3 protein. The repertoire has approximately 400,000 distinct CDR3 sequences, around 15% of them found once; the top ten carry roughly 27%. J lost 1 base, V lost 3 bases, and 4 bases had no gene match. CDR1 is KGHSH and CDR2 is LQKENI in the germline V gene. The CDR3 length is 15 residues. As regards this clonotype: Antigen unknown.

The chain recombines TRBV18 with TRBJ2-7; TRBD1 agrees at 9 bases. This material consisted of PBMCs, mostly from graft donor cells, taken 360 days after TCRalphabeta/CD19-depleted stem cell transplant. This clonotype was obtained from a boy under two years old who had a stem cell transplant for Wiskott-Aldrich syndrome, so the T cells may come from the graft donor. CDR3 bases: TGTGCCAGCTCACCGAGACAGGGGGGTTCCTACGAGCAGTACTTC. Its protein product is CASSPRQGGSYEQYF.